One sample yielded the 27 T cell receptor beta chains listed below, sequenced in a study of T cell repertoires in cytomegalovirus infection. In TCRdb, the reads were re-called with MiXCR into one record per CDR3 protein. The table has fewer than 950,000 distinct CDR3 sequences, less than 35% seen once. Antigens for these TCRs are unknown. Specimen: cultured CD8+ T cells from PBMCs, collected from culture after CMV antigen stimulation. These receptors were collected from a human donor in good health (CMV status not recorded). Some clones in this sample may be carry-over from other donors' samples.

V gene TRBV7-3 combines with J gene TRBJ1-2; D may be TRBD1 (6 bases). Germline V lookup: CDR1 SGHTA, CDR2 FQGTGA. V dropped 3 bases and J dropped 8 bases, with 16 bases sitting between them. There are 14 residues in the CDR3. DNA for the CDR3: TGTGCCAGCAGCTTTCGGACAGTCTCCCAGGGCTACACCTTC. Amino acids: CASSFRTVSQGYTF.

This clonotype was seen a handful of times. The chain joins TRBV7-4 to TRBJ2-7; D is possibly TRBD2 (6 bases). V gave up 5 bases and J gave up 1 base, with 12 bases separating them. CDR1 is SGHVT, CDR2 SQSDAQ, per germline. The CDR3 is 14 residues long. CDR3 amino acids: CASSGPGASYEQYF. The CDR3 DNA sequence: TGTGCCAGCAGCGGTCCGGGAGCGTCCTACGAGCAGTACTTC.

The chain combines TRBV15 with TRBJ1-5; TRBD1 matches 10 bases. The germline V gene encodes CDR1 LNHNV and CDR2 YYDKDF (reference sequence). The CDR3 sequence is 16 residues long. V shed 4 bases and J 1 base; nucleotides not matched to a gene: 4. The CDR3 protein is CATSTRDRGSNQPQHF. CDR3 bases: TGTGCCACCAGCACCAGGGACAGGGGAAGCAATCAGCCCCAGCATTTT. The full variable domain, its missing parts supplied by reference TRBV15 and TRBJ1-5, is DAMVIQNPRYQVTQFGKPVTLSCSQTLNHNVMYWYQQKSSQAPKLLFHYYDKDFNNEADTPDNFQSRRPNTSFCFLDIRSPGLGDTAMYLCATSTRDRGSNQPQHFGDGTRLSIL.

This chain links TRBV15 with TRBJ2-7; D possibly corresponds to TRBD1 (6 bases). The germline V and J ends were trimmed by 3 bases and 6 bases, with 18 bases remaining between them. The CDR3 loop spans 15 amino acids. The germline gives CDR1 LNHNV, CDR2 YYDKDF (reference sequence). The CDR3 nucleotides read TGTGCCACCAGCAGGGCTGGGACAAATCGGGGCGAGCAGTACGTC. Translated, it gives CATSRAGTNRGEQYV.

This clonotype was seen at least ten times. The genes are TRBV7-2 and TRBJ2-7; possible D gene TRBD2, 7 bases. CDR1 and CDR2 from the germline V gene are SGHTA and FQGNSA. This CDR3 region has 13 residues. The V end lost 2 bases, the J end lost 6 bases, and 11 bases lay between the germline ends. The CDR3 DNA reads TGTGCCAGCAGCTTAAACGGGGGGCTCGAGCAGTACGTC. Its translation: CASSLNGGLEQYV.

This clonotype was detected ten times or more. In nucleotides, the CDR3 is TGTGCCAGCAGCCCAGGGGCCGGGACGGTCTCCTACGAGCAGTACTTC. It is translated as CASSPGAGTVSYEQYF. The chain uses TRBV7-9 and TRBJ2-7; D perhaps matches TRBD1 (6 bases). Trimming cost V 5 bases and J 0 bases, with 17 bases left between them. Germline lookup yields CDR1 SEHNR and CDR2 FQNEAQ (reference sequence). The CDR3 is 16 residues long.

This clonotype appeared many times. V gene TRBV7-6 combines with J gene TRBJ2-3; D remains ambiguous. Germline loops: CDR1 SGHVS, CDR2 FNYEAQ. The germline V and J ends were trimmed by 2 bases and 2 bases, with 11 bases remaining between them. This CDR3 region has 15 residues. This CDR3 reads CASSLNTANTDTQYF. CDR3 in DNA: TGTGCCAGCAGCTTAAATACTGCTAACACAGATACGCAGTATTTT.

This clonotype was counted at least ten times. The chain joins TRBV7-2 to TRBJ2-7; D ambiguous. The CDR3 is 12 amino acids. V dropped 5 bases and J dropped 2 bases, with 7 bases sitting between them. Germline V gene lookup returns CDR1 SGHTA and CDR2 FQGNSA. As DNA, the CDR3 is TGTGCCAGCAGCCCCGGACCCTACGAGCAGTACTTC. This sequence encodes CASSPGPYEQYF.

This clonotype showed up just a few times. The chain is built from TRBV10-3 and TRBJ2-7; D tentatively fits TRBD1 or TRBD2 (5 bases each). The CDR3 extends over 15 amino acids. V was cut by 4 bases and J by 0 bases, with 13 bases left in between. The germline V gene encodes CDR1 ENHRY and CDR2 SYGVKD. CDR3 nucleotides: TGTGCCATCAGTGTGGGGGACCTCACCTCCTACGAGCAGTACGTC. Its translation: CAISVGDLTSYEQYV.

This clonotype was found many times. V and J are TRBV7-9 and TRBJ1-5; TRBD1 matches at 8 bases. CDR1 and CDR2 (germline): SEHNR, FQNEAQ (reference sequence). This CDR3 spans 16 amino acids. With 0 bases clipped from V and 8 bases from J, the junction kept 9 bases outside the gene matches. CDR3 region: CASSLAETGVYEPQHF. DNA of the CDR3: TGTGCCAGCAGCTTAGCCGAGACAGGGGTGTATGAGCCCCAGCATTTT.

The chain links TRBV6-5 to TRBJ1-1, with 7 bases identical to TRBD1. The CDR3 is 17 residues long. Germline V CDR1 and CDR2: MNHEY, SVGAGI. V lost 1 base, J lost 1 base, and 9 bases stayed unmatched. Written as DNA, the CDR3 is TGTGCCAGCAGTTACTACTTAGGGGGCCAGGGGAACACTGAAGCTTTCTTT. As protein: CASSYYLGGQGNTEAFF.

This rearrangement joins TRBV7-8 to TRBJ2-7, with D possibly matching TRBD2 (6 bases). V was clipped by 3 bases and J by 3 bases, with 21 bases between them. The CDR3 totals 17 residues. Germline CDR1 SGHVS, CDR2 FQNEAQ. CDR3 amino acids: CASSLEGPFKIFYEQYV. For the CDR3, the DNA is TGTGCCAGCAGCTTGGAGGGGCCTTTCAAGATTTTCTACGAGCAGTACGTC.

The chain has TRBV6-2 or TRBV6-3 and TRBJ1-2, with TRBD1 as a possible D gene (6 bases). The CDR3 contains 15 residues. V was clipped by 0 bases and J by 2 bases, with 10 bases between them. CDR1 MNHEY and CDR2 SVGEGT come from the germline V gene. Here the CDR3 DNA reads TGTGCCAGCAGTTACTCCCGGGACACCAACTATGGCTACACCTTC. Amino acids: CASSYSRDTNYGYTF.

A remark on this clonotype: A much larger clone differs from this one at a single base, so this may be a read error. The rearrangement uses TRBV6-2 or TRBV6-3 and TRBJ2-2; the D gene is possibly TRBD1 (5 bases). This CDR3 spans 18 amino acids. Germline lookup yields CDR1 MNHEY and CDR2 SVGEGT. The CDR3 nucleotides are TGTGTCAGCAGTCCCTTACGTAGGCAGGGCCCTGCCACCGGGGAGCTGTTTTTT. Translation gives CVSSPLRRQGPATGELFF.

This clonotype was observed a single time. This chain uses TRBV27 with TRBJ1-5; D might be TRBD1 (6 bases). V lost 2 bases, J lost 7 bases, and 18 bases lay in between. The germline gives CDR1 MNHEY, CDR2 SMNVEV (reference sequence). The length of the CDR3 is 16 residues. CDR3 coding DNA: TGTGCCAGCAGTTTACTGGGGGCCCGTGCGGGCCAGCCCCAGCATTTT. Its translation is CASSLLGARAGQPQHF.

The chain recombines TRBV12-3 or TRBV12-4 with TRBJ2-5, with 10 nucleotides matching TRBD1. This CDR3 comprises 15 residues. Trimming at V came to 5 bases and at J to 5 bases, leaving 8 bases not matched to a gene. The CDR3 DNA sequence: TGTGCCAGCAGTATCCTGACAGGGGGCCGGGAGACCCAGTACTTC. It yields the protein CASSILTGGRETQYF.

The V gene is TRBV20-1, the J gene TRBJ2-7, with 8 nucleotides matching TRBD1. J lost 3 bases, V lost 2 bases, and 3 bases had no gene match. The CDR3 contains 13 residues. Germline loops: CDR1 DFQATT, CDR2 SNEGSKA (reference sequence). The CDR3 DNA reads as TGCAGTGCTAGAAGGGGACAGGTCTACGAGCAGTACTTC. As protein: CSARRGQVYEQYF.

This clonotype was detected ten times or more. The chain uses TRBV12-3 or TRBV12-4 and TRBJ1-1; 7 bases fit TRBD1. CDR3 length equals 14 residues. Trimming cost V 6 bases and J 5 bases; bases outside gene matches: 9. The CDR3 spells CASSPGGGRTEAFF. CDR3 in DNA: TGTGCCAGCAGCCCAGGGGGGGGTAGAACTGAAGCTTTCTTT.

The chain is built from TRBV7-3 and TRBJ2-2, with no clear D. There are 12 residues in the CDR3. Germline CDR1 SGHTA, CDR2 FQGTGA. V was clipped by 7 bases and J by 3 bases, with 6 bases between them. The CDR3 reads CASTSYTGELFF. CDR3 DNA sequence: TGTGCCAGCACCTCCTACACCGGGGAGCTGTTTTTT.

Ten or more counts support this clonotype. The chain employs TRBV27 and TRBJ2-3, with D maybe TRBD1 (6 bases). Deletions cut 2 bases from V and 4 bases from J, with 13 bases between. This CDR3 region has 15 residues. Germline V gene lookup returns CDR1 MNHEY and CDR2 SMNVEV (reference sequence). The CDR3 DNA sequence: TGTGCCAGCAGTTTAGGGGGCTTGAGGTCAGATACGCAGTATTTT. Translation gives CASSLGGLRSDTQYF.

CDR3 sequence reads: CASSFRIAGNTEAFF. The CDR3 coding sequence is TGTGCCAGCAGTTTTAGGATAGCGGGGAACACTGAAGCTTTCTTT. The chain links TRBV12-3 or TRBV12-4 to TRBJ1-1; D not resolved. The CDR3 is made up of 15 amino acids. V shed 3 bases and J shed 1 base, with 12 bases lying between them.

This clonotype was counted between two and nine times. This chain uses TRBV4-1 with TRBJ2-3; D is ambiguous. Between the trimmed V and J ends, which lost 5 bases and 1 base, there was a span of 16 bases. This CDR3 contains 16 residues. Germline V gene lookup returns CDR1 MGHRA and CDR2 YSYEKL. The CDR3 DNA reads as TGCGCCAGCAGCTACCTCCGCTCCGACCGCACAGATACGCAGTATTTT. It yields the protein CASSYLRSDRTDTQYF.

V and J are TRBV5-4 and TRBJ1-2; D is unclear. The CDR3 loop spans 14 amino acids. In germline, CDR1 is SGHNT, CDR2 YYREEE (reference sequence). V lost 4 bases and J lost 3, with 13 bases in between. CDR3 region: CASSKPGEDYGYTF. CDR3 nucleotide sequence: TGTGCCAGCAGCAAACCCGGGGAGGACTATGGCTACACCTTC.

V and J are TRBV6-8 and TRBJ2-3; TRBD2 aligns across 10 bases. Looked up from germline, CDR1 is MNHGY and CDR2 is SAAAGT. There are 14 residues in the CDR3. V was clipped by 10 bases and J by 5 bases; unmatched bases: 9. The CDR3 here is CATIAGGHGDTQYF. As DNA, the CDR3 is TGTGCCACCATAGCGGGGGGCCATGGAGATACGCAGTATTTT.

This chain uses TRBV19 with TRBJ2-5; 8 nucleotides match TRBD1. The trim removed 5 bases at V and 5 bases at J, leaving 10 bases unmatched. Germline assignment: CDR1 LNHDA and CDR2 SQIVND (reference sequence). The CDR3 covers 15 residues. CDR3 in DNA: TGTGCCAGTAGTGAAGCGACAGGGGTCGGGGAGACCCAGTACTTC. Protein product: CASSEATGVGETQYF.

Only one count was recorded for this clonotype. At one end, the junction sequence differs from germline, possibly due to a read error. The chain employs TRBV7-7 and TRBJ2-5, with D possibly being TRBD1 or TRBD2 (6 bases each). The CDR3 consists of 18 residues. CDR1 and CDR2 (germline): SSHAT, FNYEAQ (reference sequence). The CDR3 is CASSLMEVGGRGQETQYF. The CDR3, as DNA: TGTGCTAGCAGCTTAATGGAGGTGGGGGGCAGGGGCCAAGAGACCCAGTACTTC.

The chain employs TRBV27 and TRBJ2-3; unclear D gene. V gave up 8 bases and J gave up 2 bases, with 8 bases separating them. Germline lookup yields CDR1 MNHEY and CDR2 SMNVEV (reference sequence). The CDR3 runs to 12 residues. CDR3 amino acids: CASASFTDTQYF. CDR3 DNA: TGTGCCAGCGCGTCCTTCACAGATACGCAGTATTTT.